These 18 T cell receptor beta chains were all obtained from the same sample, sequenced in a study of identical twins (dated by TCRdb to the mid-2010s). The library was prepared using 5' RACE. The sequencing machine was an Illumina HiSeq 2000. TCRdb redid the processing of the public reads, applying fastp at Q25 and MiXCR, and retained in-frame beta chains. Rows with one shared CDR3 protein collapse into an entry with the most common genes and DNA. Present in this sample are 1.5 million to 2 million distinct CDR3 sequences, roughly 35% of which were seen just once. The ten largest clones capture around 0.25% of the sample. The sequenced sample consisted of cord blood. The receptors were gathered from a newborn girl in good health.

In its sample, this clonotype was seen a few times. V usage is TRBV28 and J usage is TRBJ1-1, with 11 bases aligning to TRBD1. CDR1 and CDR2 from the germline V gene are MDHEN and SYDVKM. Trimming took 8 bases from V and 4 from J; bases not matched to a gene: 6. This CDR3 region has 14 residues. CDR3 sequence (DNA): TGTGCCAGCCGGACAGGGGGCAGGGGCACTGAAGCTTTCTTT. Protein: CASRTGGRGTEAFF.

As to this clonotype: A much larger clone differs by one base, so this may be a read error. This chain uses TRBV5-1 with TRBJ2-4; TRBD1 might be the D (6 bases). Matching the DNA end better, TRBJ2-5 makes the J call doubtful. In germline, CDR1 is SGHRS, CDR2 YFSETQ. CDR3 length: 15 amino acids. The CDR3 protein is CAGSERTAVQETQYF. DNA for the CDR3: TGCGCCGGCAGCGAACGGACAGCAGTACAAGAGACCCAGTACTTC.

The rearrangement uses TRBV11-2 and TRBJ2-3; D may correspond to TRBD1 or TRBD2 (6 bases each). The CDR3 is 14 amino acids. V lost 3 bases and J lost 4, with 11 bases in between. The germline V gene has CDR1 SGHAT and CDR2 FQNNGV. DNA for the CDR3: TGTGCCAGCAGCTTGCTAAGGGGGGCAGATACGCAGTATTTT. Amino acids: CASSLLRGADTQYF.

This rearrangement joins TRBV10-1 to TRBJ2-1; 8 bases match TRBD2. V shed 0 bases, J shed 6 bases, and the junction held 4 bases outside the gene matches. CDR3 size: 15 residues. Germline values: CDR1 WNHNN, CDR2 SYGVQD (reference sequence). The CDR3 sequence is CASSESAGAVNEQFF. In nucleotides, the CDR3 is TGCGCCAGCAGTGAGTCAGCGGGGGCGGTCAATGAGCAGTTCTTC.

This clonotype has a handful of counts. The rearrangement uses TRBV12-3 or TRBV12-4 and TRBJ2-3, with 7 positions matching TRBD2. After removal of 1 base from V and 5 bases from J, the junction contained 6 bases not matched to a gene. This CDR3 spans 15 amino acids. The CDR3 loop is CASSLGSGVGDTQYF. The CDR3 DNA reads as TGTGCCAGCAGTTTAGGCAGCGGGGTTGGAGATACGCAGTATTTT.

This chain links TRBV2 with TRBJ1-1, with 9 bases identical to TRBD1. J was trimmed by 6 bases and V by 6 bases; bases with no gene match: 8. The CDR3 has 14 residues. CDR1 is SNHLY and CDR2 is FYNNEI in the germline V gene. CDR3 region: CASRGYDRGSEAFF. In nucleotides, the CDR3 is TGTGCCAGCAGAGGTTACGACAGGGGGTCTGAAGCTTTCTTT.

This clonotype was seen more than once but under ten times. The genes are TRBV10-3 and TRBJ2-7, with D possibly TRBD1 on 5 matching bases. The V and J ends lost 9 bases and 0 bases respectively, with 9 bases between them. The CDR3 is made up of 12 amino acids. Germline loops: CDR1 ENHRY, CDR2 SYGVKD. The chain's CDR3 is CAIKTVSYEQYF. The CDR3 nucleotides are TGTGCCATAAAGACAGTCTCCTACGAGCAGTACTTC.

The chain employs TRBV29-1 and TRBJ1-2, with a weak D call TRBD1 (6 bases). V lost 4 bases and J lost 2, with 32 bases in between. The V gene's germline CDR1 is SQVTM and CDR2 ANQGSEA. This CDR3 comprises 20 residues. The CDR3 loop is CSVGDPRRAKVGTLNYGYTF. In DNA, the CDR3 is TGCAGCGTTGGAGACCCAAGACGGGCGAAAGTCGGGACACTGAACTATGGCTACACCTTC.

This clonotype was detected a few times. At one end the junction does not follow the germline gene, possibly because of a read error. The chain uses TRBV9 and TRBJ2-7; 11 bases match TRBD2. CDR3 length: 16 residues. Germline V CDR1 and CDR2: SGDLS, YYNGEE. The DNA for the CDR3 is TGTGCCAGCATCGTAGCTCCGACTAGCGGGGCCTACGAGCAGTACTTC. Translating gives CASIVAPTSGAYEQYF.

This clonotype was picked up one time. The V call is TRBV5-1, the J call TRBJ1-1; D may be TRBD1 (5 bases). This CDR3 region has 16 residues. CDR1 and CDR2 from the germline V gene are SGHRS and YFSETQ. Trimming removed 4 bases from V and 0 bases from J, with 16 bases in between. CDR3 loop: CASSPGGTGMNTEAFF. The CDR3 DNA is TGCGCCAGCAGCCCTGGAGGGACGGGGATGAACACTGAAGCTTTCTTT.

The table lists this clonotype with a count of one. This chain connects TRBV4-1 to TRBJ2-7; maybe TRBD2 (5 bases). The CDR3 extends over 15 amino acids. Germline lookup yields CDR1 MGHRA and CDR2 YSYEKL. The germline V and J ends were trimmed by 0 bases and 0 bases, with 9 bases remaining between them. Here the CDR3 reads CASSQEVRGSYEQYF. CDR3 coding DNA: TGCGCCAGCAGCCAAGAGGTTCGGGGCTCCTACGAGCAGTACTTC.

To note about this clonotype: The germline gene is not matched at one end of the junction; a read error may be the cause. V gene TRBV2 combines with J gene TRBJ1-4; possibly TRBD1 for D (6 bases). This CDR3 is built from 18 residues. Germline assignment: CDR1 SNHLY and CDR2 FYNNEI. The chain's CDR3 is CAGRPYPLNRVRNEKLFF. The CDR3 DNA follows: TGTGCCGGCAGGCCTTACCCCCTGAACAGGGTCCGTAATGAAAAACTGTTTTTT.

This clonotype showed up many times. This rearrangement joins TRBV11-2 to TRBJ1-2; D uncertain. From germline, CDR1 is SGHAT and CDR2 FQNNGV. V was clipped by 0 bases and J by 5 bases, with 13 bases between them. This CDR3 has 15 amino acids. CDR3 nucleotides: TGTGCCAGCAGCTTAGAGGCATACCCCCTATATGGCTACACCTTC. Protein product: CASSLEAYPLYGYTF.

The CDR3 bases are TGTGCCAGCAGTTACGTCGGGTCCTTCACAGATACGCAGTATTTT. This sequence encodes CASSYVGSFTDTQYF. V usage is TRBV6-2 or TRBV6-3 and J usage is TRBJ2-3; D gene ambiguous. V lost 2 bases, J lost 2 bases, and 11 bases lay in between. The CDR3 runs to 15 residues. Looked up from germline, CDR1 is MNHEY and CDR2 is SVGEGT.

The J gene is TRBJ1-2, the V gene TRBV9; D uncertain. Deletions cut 3 bases from V and 0 bases from J, with 6 bases between. CDR3 size: 13 residues. Germline CDR1 SGDLS, CDR2 YYNGEE. DNA for the CDR3: TGTGCCAGCAGCGCCGCCGCTAACTATGGCTACACCTTC. Encoded protein: CASSAAANYGYTF.

The V call is TRBV28, the J call TRBJ2-3; D might be TRBD1 or TRBD2, each matching 5 bases. V lost 5 bases and J 6 bases, leaving 15 bases between the germline ends. From germline, CDR1 is MDHEN and CDR2 SYDVKM. CDR3 size: 14 residues. CDR3 loop: CASSRRQGRDTQYF. CDR3 DNA: TGTGCCAGCAGTAGGAGGCAGGGTAGGGATACGCAGTATTTT.

The rearrangement uses TRBV18 and TRBJ2-3, with D possibly being TRBD2 (5 bases). CDR1 is KGHSH, CDR2 LQKENI, per germline. Trimming cost V 1 base and J 6 bases, with 17 bases left between them. The CDR3 has 16 amino acids. CDR3 sequence reads: CASSPRVLRAADTQYF. CDR3 nucleotides: TGTGCCAGCTCACCACGTGTTCTGAGGGCAGCGGATACGCAGTATTTT.

This clonotype showed up just a few times. The V call is TRBV20-1, the J call TRBJ2-3, with 13 bases lining up with TRBD2. CDR3 size: 16 residues. With 5 bases clipped from V and 2 bases from J, the junction kept 7 bases outside the gene matches. The germline V gene has CDR1 DFQATT and CDR2 SNEGSKA (reference sequence). CDR3 nucleotides: TGCAGTGCTCCTCCGACTAGCGGGAGGCTCACAGATACGCAGTATTTT. Protein: CSAPPTSGRLTDTQYF.